The present T cell receptor (beta chain) was sequenced within a study of PD-L1 blockade in urothelial cancer. Overall study context: Beginning in about 2014, patients received atezolizumab, given as 1,200 mg intravenously every 3 weeks. About nine tenths of the roughly 29 patients comprised males who had bladder-origin urothelial cancer.

TCRdb keeps only in-frame clones here, not all; method: immunoSEQ multiplex PCR. The table records some 48,000 clones, roughly 86% of them present only once. As for time point: peripheral blood 6 weeks after treatment start. Germline assignment: CDR1 GTSNPN and CDR2 SVGIG (reference sequence). Trimming took off 4 bases at V and 8 bases at J, with 14 bases between the two ends. This CDR3 contains 13 residues. The input for sequencing was PBMCs, taken around atezolizumab (anti-PD-L1) treatment. This sequence was found in a man aged 55-75 years with urothelial cancer. The V gene is TRBV30, the J gene TRBJ1-4; D is unclear. The CDR3: CAWIDPSGEKLFF. The DNA for the CDR3 is TGTGCCTGGATAGACCCTAGTGGGGAAAAACTGTTTTTT.